The rows below give T cell receptor beta chains drawn from one sample of a study of cytomegalovirus exposure and HLA in healthy donors. Data came from immunoSEQ multiplex PCR; TCRdb stores just in-frame clones and leaves some out. Of some 150,000 clones listed, 85% to 90% are singletons. Sample: PBMCs. The receptors originated from a woman aged 18-29 years in good health and CMV-seropositive. CDR3s include the opening cysteine and the closing phenylalanine or tryptophan. The D gene is left open where the match is weak. For some rows the clone size is stated as once, few or many, or as a class when expanded; others skip it.

V	size	J	D	DNA	CDR3
TRBV19	NA	TRBJ2-7	TRBD2	TGTGCCAGTAGGGGCTCACTAGCGGGAGTTGGCGAGCAGTACTTC	CASRGSLAGVGEQYF
TRBV28	NA	TRBJ2-7	TRBD1	TGTGCCAGCAGTTTACCTGCGGGACAGGGCTACGAGCAGTACTTC	CASSLPAGQGYEQYF
TRBV11-2	NA	TRBJ2-1	TRBD2	TGTGCCAGCCCGGGAGGGGGTGAGCAGTTCTTC	CASPGGGEQFF
TRBV7-2	few	TRBJ1-1	TRBD1	TGTGCCAGCAGCGTTGGGACAGTCTGGGAAGCTTTCTTT	CASSVGTVWEAFF
TRBV19	NA	TRBJ2-7	TRBD2	TGTGCCAGTAGTTGGACTAGCGGGAGCGAGCAGTACTTC	CASSWTSGSEQYF
TRBV18	NA	TRBJ2-7	TRBD1	TGTGCCAGCTCACAGACAGGGGAAGCCTACGAGCAGTACTTC	CASSQTGEAYEQYF
TRBV7-2	NA	TRBJ2-7	TRBD2	TGTGCCAGCAGTTCCCGCCTGGTTCGGGACTACCCCTCCGAGCAGTACTTC	CASSSRLVRDYPSEQYF
TRBV7-2	NA	TRBJ1-5	TRBD1	TGTGCCAGCAGCTTAGCCGGGACAGGGAATACTCAGCCCCAGCATTTT	CASSLAGTGNTQPQHF
TRBV5-4	NA	TRBJ1-1	TRBD1	TGTGCCAGCAGTTTGACAGGGGGCACTGAAGCTTTCTTT	CASSLTGGTEAFF
TRBV27	NA	TRBJ2-2	TRBD1	TGTGCCAGCAGTTTACTGGGACAGGGACGCACCGGGGAGCTGTTTTTT	CASSLLGQGRTGELFF
TRBV5-4	NA	TRBJ2-7	TRBD1	TGTGCCAGCAGCTTAGGAGACAGGGCATACGAGCAGTACTTC	CASSLGDRAYEQYF
TRBV28	NA	TRBJ1-2	NA	TGTGCCCTTAGGGGGGGCGACGGCTACACCTTC	CALRGGDGYTF
TRBV23-1	NA	TRBJ2-7	TRBD2	TGCGCCAGCAGTTTGGACACTCGGGAGGAGTACTTC	CASSLDTREEYF
TRBV6-4	NA	TRBJ1-1	NA	TGTGCCAGCAGTGTGGGGGGAGAAGGGACTGAAGCTTTCTTT	CASSVGGEGTEAFF
TRBV5-1	NA	TRBJ2-7	TRBD1	TGCGCCAGCAGTAGGTCGGGACAGGAATCCTACGAGCAGTACTTC	CASSRSGQESYEQYF
TRBV19	NA	TRBJ1-5	NA	TGTGCCAGTAGTTTGGGCAGAACCATTAGCAATCAGCCCCAGCATTTT	CASSLGRTISNQPQHF
TRBV9	NA	TRBJ2-1	NA	TGTGCCAGCAGCGTAGAGGGGGTTTGGGAGCAGTTCTTC	CASSVEGVWEQFF
TRBV2	NA	TRBJ2-1	NA	TGTGCCACCCGCGGAGGCTCCTACAATGAGCAGTTCTTC	CATRGGSYNEQFF
TRBV11-3	NA	TRBJ2-5	TRBD2	TGTGCCAGCAGCTTCGGACTAGCGGGAAAAGAGACCCAGTACTTC	CASSFGLAGKETQYF
TRBV6-6	NA	TRBJ1-2	NA	TGTGCCAGCAGTCCGTACAGGGAACTTTTTTATGGCTACACCTTC	CASSPYRELFYGYTF
TRBV5-6	NA	TRBJ2-7	TRBD2	TGTGCCAGCAGCCCCGGGACTAGCGCTAACTACGAGCAGTACTTC	CASSPGTSANYEQYF
TRBV2	NA	TRBJ2-3	NA	TGTGCCAGCAGTTGGACCGGGACTTCCCCCACAGATACGCAGTATTTT	CASSWTGTSPTDTQYF
TRBV6-1	NA	TRBJ2-2	NA	TGTGCCAGCAGTGAAGTTGACAGGCCCTCGGAGCTGTTTTTT	CASSEVDRPSELFF
TRBV9	NA	TRBJ2-2	NA	TGTGCCAGCAGCGTATCAGGGTCGAACACCGGGGAGCTGTTTTTT	CASSVSGSNTGELFF
TRBV27	NA	TRBJ1-2	TRBD1	TGTGCCAGCAGTTTACTCAGGACAGGGGGCTCGGATGGCTACACCTTC	CASSLLRTGGSDGYTF
TRBV6-1	NA	TRBJ2-6	NA	TGTGCCAGCAGTGTGCGTGTAGGGGCTGGGGCCAACGTCCTGACTTTC	CASSVRVGAGANVLTF
TRBV11-3	NA	TRBJ2-7	NA	TGTGCCAGCAGCTTAAGGGACTCCGCTTACTACGAGCAGTACTTC	CASSLRDSAYYEQYF
TRBV5-1	NA	TRBJ1-2	NA	TGCGCCAGCAGCTTGGGGACAGAGTATGGCTACACCTTC	CASSLGTEYGYTF
TRBV7-2	NA	TRBJ2-7	NA	TGTGCCAGCAGCTTAGTATCTAGCCTCTCCTACGAGCAGTACTTC	CASSLVSSLSYEQYF
TRBV7-8	NA	TRBJ1-5	NA	TGTGCCAGCAGCTTTATGGGTACAGGGAGTCAGCCCCAGCATTTT	CASSFMGTGSQPQHF
TRBV6-5	NA	TRBJ1-1	NA	TGTGCCAGCAGTTCCGTGGGGGGTGAAGCTTTCTTT	CASSSVGGEAFF
TRBV9	NA	TRBJ1-2	NA	TGTGCCAGCAGCGTAGAGGGGAACTATGGCTACACCTTC	CASSVEGNYGYTF
TRBV9	NA	TRBJ2-1	TRBD1	TGTGCCAGCAGCGTAAAGGGAACAGGGGCAGAGCAGTTCTTC	CASSVKGTGAEQFF
TRBV18	NA	TRBJ2-1	TRBD2	TGTGCCAGCTCACCGAGCGGGAGGGATGAGCAGTTCTTC	CASSPSGRDEQFF
TRBV2	NA	TRBJ2-5	NA	TGTGCCAGCATCTTAGACAGTCAAGAGACCCAGTACTTC	CASILDSQETQYF
TRBV9	once	TRBJ2-3	TRBD2	TGTGCCAGCAGCGTCGGTCAAGCGGGGCATAGAGAATTCGCGCAGTATTTT	CASSVGQAGHREFAQYF
TRBV7-9	NA	TRBJ1-1	NA	TGTGCCAGCAGCTTAGGAGGCGGGACTGAAGCTTTCTTT	CASSLGGGTEAFF